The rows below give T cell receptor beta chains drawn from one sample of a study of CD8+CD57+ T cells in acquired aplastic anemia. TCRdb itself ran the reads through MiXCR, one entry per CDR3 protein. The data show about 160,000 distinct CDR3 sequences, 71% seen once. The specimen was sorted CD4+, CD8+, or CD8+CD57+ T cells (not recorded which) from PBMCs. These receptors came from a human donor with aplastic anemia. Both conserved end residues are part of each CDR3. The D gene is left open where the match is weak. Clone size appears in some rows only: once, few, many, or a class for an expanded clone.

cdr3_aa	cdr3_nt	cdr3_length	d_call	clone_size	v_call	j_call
CSARDRTDQAFF	TGCAGTGCTAGAGATCGAACAGATCAAGCTTTCTTT	12	.	.	TRBV20-1	TRBJ1-1
CSARNPNTEAFF	TGCAGTGCTAGAAACCCGAACACTGAAGCTTTCTTT	12	.	.	TRBV20-1	TRBJ1-1
CATSDLTSGESNEQFF	TGTGCCACCAGTGATTTAACTAGCGGGGAAAGCAATGAGCAGTTCTTC	16	TRBD2	.	TRBV24-1	TRBJ2-1
CASSVEAGYPGEQYF	TGTGCCAGCAGTGTGGAAGCAGGGTACCCAGGCGAGCAGTACTTC	15	.	.	TRBV2	TRBJ2-7
CASSFRGTQYF	TGTGCCAGCAGCTTTAGGGGGACCCAGTACTTC	11	.	.	TRBV7-9	TRBJ2-5
CASSSASSYNEQFF	TGCGCCAGCAGTAGCGCCAGCTCCTACAATGAGCAGTTCTTC	14	.	.	TRBV5-1	TRBJ2-1
CSARDRGLGYTF	TGCAGTGCTAGGGACAGGGGGCTCGGCTACACCTTC	12	TRBD1	.	TRBV20-1	TRBJ1-2
CASSGTAQETQYF	TGTGCCAGCAGCGGGACAGCTCAAGAGACCCAGTACTTC	13	TRBD1	many	TRBV6-4	TRBJ2-5
CASSEQQNYGYTF	TGTGCCAGCAGTGAACAACAGAACTATGGCTACACCTTC	13	.	.	TRBV6-2/TRBV6-3	TRBJ1-2
CASSEVGGNNSPLHF	TGTGCCAGCAGTGAAGTGGGGGGGAACAATTCACCCCTCCACTTT	15	.	once	TRBV2	TRBJ1-6
CATLTSGMADTQYF	TGTGCCACTCTGACTAGCGGGATGGCAGATACGCAGTATTTT	14	TRBD2	once	TRBV15	TRBJ2-3
CATSDNRAGYTF	TGTGCCACCAGTGATAACAGGGCGGGCTACACCTTC	12	.	.	TRBV24-1	TRBJ1-2
CASSSYGPDTQYF	TGTGCCAGCAGCTCCTACGGCCCAGATACGCAGTATTTT	13	.	many	TRBV27	TRBJ2-3
CASSTGTGTQYF	TGTGCCAGCAGCACGGGGACCGGTACGCAGTATTTT	12	.	.	TRBV7-3	TRBJ2-3
CASRSMGNYGYTF	TGTGCCAGCAGGTCGATGGGTAACTATGGCTACACCTTC	13	.	.	TRBV2	TRBJ1-2
CASSSRGGASYEQYF	TGTGCCAGCAGCTCTAGGGGCGGGGCCTCCTACGAGCAGTACTTC	15	.	.	TRBV7-6	TRBJ2-7
CSAAWTGLDNEQFF	TGCAGTGCCGCGTGGACAGGTTTGGACAATGAGCAGTTCTTC	14	TRBD1	.	TRBV20-1	TRBJ2-1
CASSISEGPYEQYF	TGTGCCAGTAGTATTAGTGAGGGCCCCTACGAGCAGTACTTC	14	.	.	TRBV19	TRBJ2-7
CASSLEGPGNSPLHF	TGCGCCAGCAGCCTGGAAGGGCCGGGGAATTCACCCCTCCACTTT	15	.	.	TRBV5-1	TRBJ1-6
CAIRSDRNNEQFF	TGTGCCATCAGGAGCGACAGGAACAATGAGCAGTTCTTC	13	.	.	TRBV10-3	TRBJ2-1
CASSPTSGLAGVGQYF	TGTGCCAGTAGTCCGACCTCGGGACTAGCGGGAGTGGGGCAGTACTTC	16	TRBD2	.	TRBV19	TRBJ2-7
CSARTGPGNAIYF	TGCAGCGCCAGGACAGGGCCTGGAAACGCCATATATTTT	13	TRBD1	.	TRBV29-1	TRBJ1-3
CAIFSGTGGIYEQFF	TGTGCCATCTTTTCCGGGACAGGGGGAATCTATGAGCAGTTCTTC	15	TRBD1	.	TRBV10-3	TRBJ2-1
CASSLIGTVTTRDNEQFF	TGTGCCAGCAGCTTAATCGGGACAGTTACTACAAGGGACAATGAGCAGTTCTTC	18	TRBD1	.	TRBV7-6	TRBJ2-1
CSAGEIAGGSF	TGCAGTGCTGGAGAAATAGCGGGAGGAAGTTTC	11	TRBD2	once	TRBV20-1	TRBJ2-1
CASSSLAGDGTQYF	TGTGCTAGCAGCTCGCTAGCGGGAGATGGTACGCAGTATTTT	14	TRBD2	.	TRBV7-7	TRBJ2-3
CSVGQGSDSPLHF	TGCAGCGTCGGACAGGGTTCTGATTCACCCCTCCACTTT	13	TRBD1	.	TRBV20-1	TRBJ1-6
CASSLAPGLAETQYF	TGTGCCAGCAGCTTAGCCCCCGGACTAGCAGAGACCCAGTACTTC	15	TRBD2	.	TRBV7-2	TRBJ2-5
CASSLGAGPSYEQYF	TGTGCCAGCAGCTTAGGGGCTGGGCCCTCCTACGAGCAGTACTTC	15	.	few	TRBV7-8	TRBJ2-7
CASSSSGGISYEQYF	TGCGCCAGCAGCTCGAGCGGGGGGATATCCTACGAGCAGTACTTC	15	TRBD2	.	TRBV5-1	TRBJ2-7
CASSLAGGWRQPQHF	TGTGCCAGCAGCTTAGCAGGGGGCTGGCGCCAGCCCCAGCATTTT	15	TRBD1	.	TRBV7-6	TRBJ1-5
CATSSYGDRGLFF	TGTGCCACCAGCAGTTATGGAGACAGGGGTCTGTTTTTT	13	TRBD1	many	TRBV15	TRBJ1-4
CASSQTGNTEAFF	TGTGCCAGCAGTCAAACAGGGAACACTGAAGCTTTCTTT	13	.	.	TRBV6-4	TRBJ1-1
CAISDLAGKTFRTDTQYF	TGTGCCATCAGTGACCTAGCGGGGAAAACCTTTCGCACAGATACGCAGTATTTT	18	TRBD2	.	TRBV10-3	TRBJ2-3
CASSNLEPNTEAFF	TGTGCCAGCAGTAATCTCGAGCCTAACACTGAAGCTTTCTTT	14	.	.	TRBV25-1	TRBJ1-1
CASSYNGGGEYEQYF	TGTGCCAGCAGTTATAACGGCGGGGGAGAATACGAGCAGTACTTC	15	TRBD2	.	TRBV10-3	TRBJ2-7
CSARAQGVALHF	TGCAGTGCTAGGGCCCAGGGAGTGGCCCTCCACTTT	12	.	.	TRBV20-1	TRBJ1-6
CASSLDPSGGSDTQYF	TGTGCCAGCAGCTTAGACCCTAGCGGGGGATCAGATACGCAGTATTTT	16	TRBD2	few	TRBV7-9	TRBJ2-3
CASSLSGVGEQYF	TGTGCCAGCAGCTTAAGTGGGGTTGGCGAGCAGTACTTC	13	.	.	TRBV12-3/TRBV12-4	TRBJ2-7
CATSTGAGSTNEKLFF	TGTGCCACCAGCACGGGGGCGGGCTCAACTAATGAAAAACTGTTTTTT	16	.	.	TRBV15	TRBJ1-4
CASSFGQAQMANIDTQYF	TGTGCCAGCAGTTTCGGACAGGCACAGATGGCTAATATAGATACGCAGTATTTT	18	TRBD1	few	TRBV7-8	TRBJ2-3
CASSQPRGQGQYF	TGTGCCAGCAGCCAACCTCGAGGGCAGGGCCAGTATTTT	13	.	.	TRBV14	TRBJ2-3
CASSLEAGQYNEQFF	TGTGCCAGCAGCTTAGAGGCAGGGCAATACAATGAGCAGTTCTTC	15	.	.	TRBV7-2	TRBJ2-1
CASSEQGSSETQYF	TGTGCCAGCAGTGAACAGGGTTCGTCGGAGACCCAGTACTTC	14	.	few	TRBV2	TRBJ2-5